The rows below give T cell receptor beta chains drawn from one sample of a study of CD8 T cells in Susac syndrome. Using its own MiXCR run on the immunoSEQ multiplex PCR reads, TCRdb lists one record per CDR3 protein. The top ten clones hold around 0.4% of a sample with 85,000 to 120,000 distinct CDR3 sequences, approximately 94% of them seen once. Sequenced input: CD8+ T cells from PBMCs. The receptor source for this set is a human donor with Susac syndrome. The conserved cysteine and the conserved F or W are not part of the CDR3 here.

ASSQVALSTDTQY | TRBJ2-3 | TRBV3-1
ASSEQGAEGYT | TRBJ1-2 | TRBV13
ASSLAQGEQY | TRBJ2-7 | TRBV7-2
ASSLVGWGDNYEQY | TRBJ2-7 | TRBV5-4
ATTGETQY | TRBJ2-5 | TRBV2
SARLTGELF | TRBJ2-2 | TRBV20-1
ASSVRGQSSGYEQY | TRBJ2-7 | TRBV13
ASGTYLRSEQY | TRBJ2-7 | TRBV27
ASSLRDSRTYEQY | TRBJ2-7 | TRBV5-4
ASTKKGSGANVLT | TRBJ2-6 | TRBV12-3/TRBV12-4